This paragraph covers one T cell receptor (beta chain) sequence. Per the study methods: The assay estimated nucleated cells by amplifying reference gene primers. Sequenced by immunoSEQ multiplex PCR; TCRdb stores in-frame clones only, minus some. The V and J calls and clone size were taken over from that table, and D and trimming were inferred from the DNA. The table lists approximately 57,000 clones, around nine tenths of them singletons. These data belong to a study of blood T cell repertoires in COVID-19. Study at large: Acute-phase and convalescent COVID-19 samples originated in the United States, Italy and Spain. Sources were T cells, B-cell-depleted T cells, or PBMCs; the material itself was cDNA or gDNA.

The ends lost 1 base at V and 6 bases at J; junction bases unmatched: 0. In germline, CDR1 is SNHLY, CDR2 FYNNEI. The CDR3 totals 14 residues. Sequences were obtained from peripheral blood. This rearrangement joins TRBV2 to TRBJ1-4; 9 nucleotides match TRBD1. The TCR was taken from a middle-aged man with acute or convalescent COVID-19. CDR3 sequence: CASSEGDRDEKLFF. As DNA, the CDR3 is TGTGCCAGCAGTGAAGGGGACAGGGATGAAAAACTGTTTTTT.